This T cell receptor (beta chain) was retrieved from a study of OX40 agonist ivuxolimab in advanced cancers. Using immunoSEQ multiplex PCR, the repertoire was profiled, and TCRdb retains in-frame clones only, with some absent. The profile shows about 69,000 clones, about three quarters of them singletons. Germline V gene data show CDR1 as GTSNPN and CDR2 as SVGIG (reference sequence). The CDR3 spans 14 residues. Trimming shortened V by 2 bases and J by 1 base, and 9 bases separated the two germline ends. Sequencing was performed on CD4+ or CD8+ T cells sorted from blood, taken in a trial of the OX40 agonist ivuxolimab. This clonotype was obtained from an adult with an advanced solid tumor such as melanoma, head and neck, liver or kidney cancer. The chain joins TRBV30 to TRBJ1-5, with a weak D call TRBD1 (5 bases). In DNA, the CDR3 is TGTGCCTGGAGTCCCGGGGCCAGCAATCAGCCCCAGCATTTT. It encodes CAWSPGASNQPQHF.